Sequencing of this T cell receptor beta chain was carried out in a study of T cell responses to AZD1222 COVID-19 vaccine. From germline, CDR1 is SGHDT and CDR2 YYEEEE. The CDR3 loop spans 14 amino acids. Trimming took 4 bases from V and 9 from J; bases not matched to a gene: 7. The protocol was immunoSEQ multiplex PCR, while the TCRdb copy is restricted to in-frame clones and leaves out a portion. The sample yields 150,000 or so clones, approximately 92% seen once. The input for sequencing was peripheral blood, taken 28 days after the second AZD1222 dose. This TCR was recovered from an adult who received the AZD1222 COVID-19 vaccine. This rearrangement joins TRBV5-6 to TRBJ1-5; 10 bases line up with TRBD1. The CDR3 reads CASSLRDRGSPQHF. CDR3 nucleotide sequence: TGTGCCAGCAGCCTCCGGGACAGGGGTTCGCCCCAGCATTTT.